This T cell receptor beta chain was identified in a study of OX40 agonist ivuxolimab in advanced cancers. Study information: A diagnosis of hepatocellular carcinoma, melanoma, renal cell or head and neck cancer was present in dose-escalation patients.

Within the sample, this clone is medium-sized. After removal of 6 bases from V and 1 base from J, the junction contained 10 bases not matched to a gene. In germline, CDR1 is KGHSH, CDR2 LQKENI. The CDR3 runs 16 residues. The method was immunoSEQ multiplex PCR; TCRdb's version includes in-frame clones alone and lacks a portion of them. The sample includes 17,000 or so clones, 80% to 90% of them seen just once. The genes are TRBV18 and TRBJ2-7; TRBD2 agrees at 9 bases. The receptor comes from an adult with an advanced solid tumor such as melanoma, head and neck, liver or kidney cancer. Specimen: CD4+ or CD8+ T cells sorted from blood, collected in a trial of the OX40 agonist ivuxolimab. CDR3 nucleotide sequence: TGTGCCAGCTCCTCAAAAAAGCGGGAGGTATCCTACGAGCAGTACTTC. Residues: CASSSKKREVSYEQYF.